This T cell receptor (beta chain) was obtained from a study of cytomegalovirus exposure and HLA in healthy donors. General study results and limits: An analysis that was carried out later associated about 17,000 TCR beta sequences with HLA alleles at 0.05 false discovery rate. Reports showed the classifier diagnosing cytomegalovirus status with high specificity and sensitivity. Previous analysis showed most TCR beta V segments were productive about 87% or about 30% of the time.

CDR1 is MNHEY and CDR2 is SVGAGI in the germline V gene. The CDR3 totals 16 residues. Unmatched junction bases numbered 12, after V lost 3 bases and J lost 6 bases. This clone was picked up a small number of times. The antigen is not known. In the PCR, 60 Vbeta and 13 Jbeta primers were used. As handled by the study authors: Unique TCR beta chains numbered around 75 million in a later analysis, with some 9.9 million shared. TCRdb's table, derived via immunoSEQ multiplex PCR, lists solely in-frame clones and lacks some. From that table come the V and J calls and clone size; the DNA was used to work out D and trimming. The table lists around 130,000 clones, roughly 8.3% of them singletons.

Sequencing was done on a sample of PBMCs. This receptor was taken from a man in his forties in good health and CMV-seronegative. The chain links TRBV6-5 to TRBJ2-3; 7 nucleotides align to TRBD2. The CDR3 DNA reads TGTGCCAGCAGTTATTCGGGGGGTCTGCGGGCGGATACGCAGTATTTT. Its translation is CASSYSGGLRADTQYF.